The entry below gives a single T cell receptor beta chain sequence along with its context. Profiling relied on immunoSEQ multiplex PCR, and the TCRdb table lists in-frame clones only, not all of them. The table records 40,000 to 45,000 clones, approximately 78% of them present only once. The data derive from a study of OX40 agonist ivuxolimab in advanced cancers. Germline assignment: CDR1 SGHDT and CDR2 YYEEEE. Between the trimmed V and J ends, which lost 1 base and 6 bases, there was a span of 16 bases. The CDR3 loop spans 16 amino acids. The rearrangement links TRBV5-6 to TRBJ1-4; D gene unclear. The sequence came from an adult with an advanced solid tumor such as melanoma, head and neck, liver or kidney cancer. Source: CD4+ or CD8+ T cells sorted from blood, taken in a trial of the OX40 agonist ivuxolimab. CDR3 in DNA: TGTGCCAGCAGCTTGACAGCGGGAGCTGGCGATGAAAAACTGTTTTTT. It encodes CASSLTAGAGDEKLFF.